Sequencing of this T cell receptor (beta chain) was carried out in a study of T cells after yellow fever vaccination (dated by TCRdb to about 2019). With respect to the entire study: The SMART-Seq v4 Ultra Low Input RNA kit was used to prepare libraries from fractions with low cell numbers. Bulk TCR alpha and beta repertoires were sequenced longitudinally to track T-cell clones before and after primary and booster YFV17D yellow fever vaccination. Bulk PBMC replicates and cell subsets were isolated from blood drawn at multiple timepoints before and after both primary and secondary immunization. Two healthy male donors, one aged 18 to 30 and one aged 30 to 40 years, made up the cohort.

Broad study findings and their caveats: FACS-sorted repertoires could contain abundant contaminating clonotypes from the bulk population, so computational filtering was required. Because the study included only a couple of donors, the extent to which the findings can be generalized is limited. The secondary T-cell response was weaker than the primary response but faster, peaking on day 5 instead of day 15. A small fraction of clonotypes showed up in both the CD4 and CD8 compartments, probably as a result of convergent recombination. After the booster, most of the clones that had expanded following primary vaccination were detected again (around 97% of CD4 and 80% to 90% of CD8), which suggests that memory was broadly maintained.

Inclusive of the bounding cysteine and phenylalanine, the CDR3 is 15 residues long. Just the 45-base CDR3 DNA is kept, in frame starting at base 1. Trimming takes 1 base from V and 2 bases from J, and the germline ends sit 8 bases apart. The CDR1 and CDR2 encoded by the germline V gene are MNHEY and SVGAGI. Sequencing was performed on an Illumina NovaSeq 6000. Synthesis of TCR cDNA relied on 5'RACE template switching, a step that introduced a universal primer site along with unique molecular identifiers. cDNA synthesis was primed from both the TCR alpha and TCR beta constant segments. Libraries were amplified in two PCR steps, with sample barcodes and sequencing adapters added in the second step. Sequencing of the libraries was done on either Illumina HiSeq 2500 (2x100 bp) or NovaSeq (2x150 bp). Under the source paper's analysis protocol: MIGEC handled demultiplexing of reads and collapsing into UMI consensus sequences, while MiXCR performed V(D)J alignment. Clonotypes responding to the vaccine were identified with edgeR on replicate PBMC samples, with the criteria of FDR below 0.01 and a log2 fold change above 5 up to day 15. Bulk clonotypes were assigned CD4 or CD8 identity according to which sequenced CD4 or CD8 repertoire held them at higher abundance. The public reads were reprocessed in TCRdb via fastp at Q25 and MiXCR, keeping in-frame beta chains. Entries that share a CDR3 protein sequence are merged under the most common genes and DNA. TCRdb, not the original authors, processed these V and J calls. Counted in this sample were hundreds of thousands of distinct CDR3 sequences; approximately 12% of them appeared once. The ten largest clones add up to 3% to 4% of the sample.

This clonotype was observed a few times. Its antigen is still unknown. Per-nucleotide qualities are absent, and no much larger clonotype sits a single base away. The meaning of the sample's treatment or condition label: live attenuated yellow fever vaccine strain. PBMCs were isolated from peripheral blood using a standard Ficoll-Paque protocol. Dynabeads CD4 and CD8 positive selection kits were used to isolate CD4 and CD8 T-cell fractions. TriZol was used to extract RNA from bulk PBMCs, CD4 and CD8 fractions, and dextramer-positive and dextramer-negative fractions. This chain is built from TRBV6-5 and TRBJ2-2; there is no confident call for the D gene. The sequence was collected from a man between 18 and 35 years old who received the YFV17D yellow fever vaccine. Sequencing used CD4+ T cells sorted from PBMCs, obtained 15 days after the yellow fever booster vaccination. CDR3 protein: CASSYYPINTGELFF. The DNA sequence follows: TGTGCCAGCAGTTACTACCCAATTAACACCGGGGAGCTGTTTTTT.